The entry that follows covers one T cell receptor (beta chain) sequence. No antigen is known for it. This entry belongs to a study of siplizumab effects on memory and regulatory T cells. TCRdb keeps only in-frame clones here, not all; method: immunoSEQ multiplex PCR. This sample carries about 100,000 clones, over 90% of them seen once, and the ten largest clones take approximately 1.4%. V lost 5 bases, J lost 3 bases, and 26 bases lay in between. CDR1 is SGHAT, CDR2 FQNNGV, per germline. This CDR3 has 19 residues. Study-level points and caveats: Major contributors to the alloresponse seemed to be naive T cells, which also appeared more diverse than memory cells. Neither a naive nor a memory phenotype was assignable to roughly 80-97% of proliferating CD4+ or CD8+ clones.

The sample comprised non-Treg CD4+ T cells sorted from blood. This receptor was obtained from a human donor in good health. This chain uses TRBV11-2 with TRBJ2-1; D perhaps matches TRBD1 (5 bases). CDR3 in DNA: TGTGCCAGCAGCCAAAGTACCTCAGGCCGGACACCATTCTACAATGAGCAGTTCTTC. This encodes CASSQSTSGRTPFYNEQFF.